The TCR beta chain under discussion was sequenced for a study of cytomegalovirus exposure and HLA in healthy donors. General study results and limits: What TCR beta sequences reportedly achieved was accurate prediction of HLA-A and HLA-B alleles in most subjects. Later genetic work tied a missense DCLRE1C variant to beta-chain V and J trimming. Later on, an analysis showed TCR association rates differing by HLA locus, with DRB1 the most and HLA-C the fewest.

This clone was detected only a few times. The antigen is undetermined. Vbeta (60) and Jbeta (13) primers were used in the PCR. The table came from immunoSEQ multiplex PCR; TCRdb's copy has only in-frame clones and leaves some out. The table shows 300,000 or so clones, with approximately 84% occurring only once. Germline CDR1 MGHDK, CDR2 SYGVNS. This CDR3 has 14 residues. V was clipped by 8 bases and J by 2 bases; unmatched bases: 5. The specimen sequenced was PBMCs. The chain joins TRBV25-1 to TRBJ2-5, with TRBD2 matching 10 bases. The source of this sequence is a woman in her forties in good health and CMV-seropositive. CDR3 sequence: CASGRLAGQETQYF. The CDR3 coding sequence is TGTGCCAGCGGGCGACTAGCGGGTCAAGAGACCCAGTACTTC.